These 24 T cell receptor beta chains were sequenced from one sample in a study of Tregs in tolerant kidney transplant recipients. Some clones are missing from TCRdb's copy, which holds only in-frame ones; the method was immunoSEQ multiplex PCR. The listing contains tens of thousands of clones. Source: CD4+ T cells from blood, taken before the transplant. The receptor source for this set is a human donor who received a combined kidney and bone marrow transplant.

As for this clone: The DNA ends 3 residues before the CDR3 does, and the rest of the CDR3 is filled in from the germline J gene. The chain joins TRBV18 to TRBJ2-5; TRBD1 might be the D (5 bases). Germline CDR1 reads KGHSH; CDR2 reads LQKENI. The V gene lost 1 base and the J gene lost 4 bases, with 10 bases spanning the gap. The CDR3 spans 14 residues. Incomplete CDR3 DNA: TGTGCCAGCTCACCACTTGGGCAGGGAGAGACC. Its protein product is CASSPLGQGET. The complete CDR3 reads CASSPLGQGETQYF.

As regards this clone: The read finishes 3 residues shy of the CDR3 end, and the germline J gene is used to complete it. This chain links TRBV6-2 or TRBV6-3 with TRBJ2-3, with 8 bases identical to TRBD2. In germline, CDR1 is MNHEY, CDR2 SVGEGT. The CDR3 has 16 residues. The V and J ends lost 4 bases and 1 base, in that order; junction bases with no gene match: 7. CDR3 DNA (partial): TGTGCCAGCAGTTCACGGCTAGCGGGCCGCACAGATACG. It is translated as CASSSRLAGRTDT. In full, the CDR3 reads CASSSRLAGRTDTQYF.

This chain's CDR3 is CAWRKDRVGELFF. The sequenced part of the CDR3 DNA is TGTGCCTGGAGGAAAGACAGGGTAGGGGAG. V and J are TRBV30 and TRBJ2-2; 7 nucleotides line up with TRBD1. Sequencing ends 3 residues short of the CDR3 end; the germline J gene provides the rest. The ends lost 3 bases at V and 8 bases at J; junction bases unmatched: 6. Per the germline V gene, CDR1 is GTSNPN and CDR2 is SVGIG (reference sequence). The CDR3 consists of 13 residues.

Of note for this clone: The sequence runs out 3 residues before the end of the CDR3; the remainder is reconstructed from the germline J gene. J is TRBJ2-7 and V is TRBV20-1, with 8 bases aligning to TRBD2. There are 15 residues in the CDR3. The germline V gene encodes CDR1 DFQATT and CDR2 SNEGSKA (reference sequence). The CDR3 sequence is CSAPEASGFTYEQYF. CDR3 bases read: TGCAGCGCCCCGGAGGCTAGCGGGTTCACCTACGAG.

About this clone itself: The CDR3 is cut off 3 residues early in the read; its end comes from the germline J gene. The gene calls are TRBV20-1 and TRBJ2-3; 9 bases line up with TRBD1. Germline assignment: CDR1 DFQATT and CDR2 SNEGSKA (reference sequence). The J segment lost 1 base and the V segment lost 0 bases, leaving 2 bases of the junction unmatched. CDR3 length: 15 residues. The covered CDR3 bases are TGCAGTGCTAGAGATCGGACAGGGGGCACAGATACG. Protein: CSARDRTGGTDT. The full CDR3 is CSARDRTGGTDTQYF.

The sequenced CDR3 bases are TGTGCCAGTAGGCCTCGGGGTCAGCCC. Translating gives CASRPRGQP. The full CDR3 is CASRPRGQPQHF. J is TRBJ1-5 and V is TRBV19; D uncertain. The read halts 3 residues ahead of the CDR3 end, with the missing end drawn from the germline J gene. V lost 6 bases and J lost 6, with 9 bases in between. The CDR3 length is 12 residues. Germline CDR1 is LNHDA and CDR2 is SQIVND (reference sequence).

Comments on this clone: The CDR3 is cut off 3 residues early in the read; its end comes from the germline J gene. The chain has TRBV5-1 and TRBJ1-2; perhaps TRBD1 as D (6 bases). Germline loops: CDR1 SGHRS, CDR2 YFSETQ. V was pared by 0 bases and J by 4 bases, with 7 bases between. The CDR3 length is 13 residues. CDR3 amino acids: CASSLGTAYGYTF. CDR3 bases read: TGCGCCAGCAGCTTGGGGACAGCCTATGGC.

On this clone itself: The sequence runs out 3 residues before the end of the CDR3; the remainder is reconstructed from the germline J gene. The rearrangement links TRBV20-1 to TRBJ2-3, with TRBD2 matching over 10 bases. The ends lost 6 bases at V and 0 bases at J; junction bases unmatched: 6. CDR1 is DFQATT and CDR2 is SNEGSKA in the germline V gene (reference sequence). CDR3 length: 15 residues. Partial CDR3 DNA: TGCAGTGCGAGGACTAGCGGATGGAGCACAGATACG. Its protein product is CSARTSGWSTDT. The whole CDR3 reads CSARTSGWSTDTQYF.

Of note for this clone: The CDR3 end lies 3 residues beyond the end of the read and is filled in from the germline J gene. The chain links TRBV7-9 to TRBJ2-3; a weak D match, TRBD1 (6 bases). Germline V gene data show CDR1 as SEHNR and CDR2 as FQNEAQ (reference sequence). Trimming shortened V by 5 bases and J by 3 bases, and 12 bases separated the two germline ends. There are 14 residues in the CDR3. The CDR3 bases that were read are TGTGCCAGCAGCACATCACAGGGAACAGATACG. Translation gives CASSTSQGTDT. From start to end, the CDR3 is CASSTSQGTDTQYF.

For this clone: From the germline J gene comes the end of the CDR3, since the read stops 3 residues before it. The rearrangement uses TRBV7-2 and TRBJ1-1; the D gene is possibly TRBD1 (5 bases). This CDR3 has 15 residues. The V gene lost 0 bases and the J gene lost 3 bases, with 11 bases spanning the gap. Per the germline V gene, CDR1 is SGHTA and CDR2 is FQGNSA. The CDR3 is CASSLAAGVYTEAFF. The CDR3 bases that were read are TGTGCCAGCAGCTTAGCGGCGGGGGTCTACACTGAA.

About this clone itself: The CDR3 extends 3 residues past the end of the read, so its final part is completed from the germline J gene. J is TRBJ2-1 and V is TRBV29-1, with 7 bases identical to TRBD2. This CDR3 is 12 amino acids long. V was clipped by 5 bases and J by 7 bases; unmatched bases: 5. CDR1 is SQVTM, CDR2 ANQGSEA, per germline. CDR3: CSVPGLHNEQFF. Incomplete CDR3 DNA: TGCAGCGTTCCGGGACTACATAATGAG.

In regard to this clone: Read data end 3 residues before the CDR3 end; the end is taken from the germline J gene. The chain has TRBV5-6 and TRBJ2-7; TRBD2 is a possible D gene (6 bases). Trimming cost V 0 bases and J 5 bases, with 12 bases left between them. The germline V gene encodes CDR1 SGHDT and CDR2 YYEEEE. This CDR3 region has 14 residues. CDR3 DNA, as far as it was read: TGTGCCAGCAGCTTGGCCGGGGGAGTCGACGAG. As protein: CASSLAGGVDE. The complete CDR3 protein is CASSLAGGVDEQYF.

Note on this clone: Read sequence stops 3 residues before the CDR3 end, and the germline J gene provides the missing end. The rearrangement links TRBV7-2 to TRBJ2-1; tentative D call: TRBD2 (6 bases). This CDR3 has 14 residues. CDR1 is SGHTA, CDR2 FQGNSA, per germline. Trimming cost V 7 bases and J 6 bases, with 16 bases left between them. The CDR3 sequence: CASTLTRGPNEQFF. Incomplete CDR3 DNA: TGTGCCAGCACCTTGACTAGGGGTCCCAATGAG.

In the case of this clone: Read data end 3 residues before the CDR3 end; the end is taken from the germline J gene. V is TRBV18 and J is TRBJ2-7, with a weak D call TRBD1 (6 bases). The V end was cut by 0 bases, the J end by 3 bases, with 12 bases between. Per the germline V gene, CDR1 is KGHSH and CDR2 is LQKENI. This CDR3 spans 15 amino acids. CDR3 DNA (partial): TGTGCCAGCTCACCACCCCAGGGGCACGTCTACGAG. Translation: CASSPPQGHVYE. The CDR3 reads in full as CASSPPQGHVYEQYF. Based on the CDR3 plus reference TRBV18 and TRBJ2-7, the full variable domain is NAGVMQNPRHLVRRRGQEARLRCSPMKGHSHVYWYRQLPEEGLKFMVYLQKENIIDESGMPKERFSAEFPKEGPSILRIQQVVRGDSAAYFCASSPPQGHVYEQYFGPGTRLTVT.

CDR3 in amino acids: CASSVPGQGAGELFF. The sequenced part of the CDR3 DNA is TGTGCCAGCAGTGTGCCGGGACAGGGGGCCGGGGAG. The V and J genes are TRBV2 and TRBJ2-2, with 11 bases aligning to TRBD1. From the germline J gene comes the end of the CDR3, since the read stops 3 residues before it. Trimming cost V 4 bases and J 6 bases; bases outside gene matches: 4. The CDR3 loop spans 15 amino acids. CDR1 is SNHLY, CDR2 FYNNEI, per germline.

About this clone itself: The missing CDR3 end, 3 residues past where the read stops, is filled in from the germline J gene. The chain recombines TRBV20-1 with TRBJ2-7; 15 bases agree with TRBD2. Germline lookup yields CDR1 DFQATT and CDR2 SNEGSKA (reference sequence). J lost 0 bases, V lost 3 bases, and 6 bases had no gene match. The CDR3 runs to 17 residues. The DNA read from the CDR3 is TGCAGTGCTAGGGGACTAGCGGGAGGTACCGACTCCTACGAG. Protein: CSARGLAGGTDSYE. The full CDR3 reads CSARGLAGGTDSYEQYF.

Worth noting for this clone: The read gets to within 3 residues of the CDR3 end, and the germline J gene fills in the rest. The chain links TRBV19 to TRBJ2-7, with 12 bases lining up with TRBD2. The CDR3 extends over 18 amino acids. With V trimmed by 4 bases and J by 4 bases, 14 bases remained unmatched. From germline, CDR1 is LNHDA and CDR2 SQIVND (reference sequence). The sequenced CDR3 bases are TGTGCCAGTAGTAAAATATGGCCTCTAGCGGGAGGGCCTTACGAG. This gives the protein CASSKIWPLAGGPYE. From start to end, the CDR3 is CASSKIWPLAGGPYEQYF.

As to this clone: The sequenced fragment ends 3 residues before the CDR3 boundary, so the rest is inferred from the germline J gene. The chain joins TRBV5-5 to TRBJ2-1, with TRBD1 identical over 8 bases. The CDR3 extends over 13 amino acids. The V gene end was trimmed by 0 bases and the J gene end by 8 bases; junction bases not matched to a gene: 1. CDR1 SGHKS and CDR2 YYEKEE come from the germline V gene (reference sequence). CDR3 residues: CASSLEDRDEQFF. Incomplete CDR3 DNA: TGTGCCAGCAGCTTGGAGGACAGGGATGAG.

Concerning this clone: With the read ending 3 residues before the CDR3 end, the germline J gene is used to fill in that end. This rearrangement joins TRBV5-1 to TRBJ2-7, with D perhaps TRBD2 (5 bases). The CDR3 has 14 amino acids. Germline lookup yields CDR1 SGHRS and CDR2 YFSETQ. V lost 2 bases and J lost 6, with 15 bases in between. CDR3 protein: CASSFYDGVGEQYF. The CDR3 DNA, read in part, is TGCGCCAGCAGCTTTTATGACGGGGTTGGCGAG.

Partial CDR3 DNA: TGCGCCAGCAGCCCGGGCGAGGGGTCAGGGGAG. Translating gives CASSPGEGSGE. The CDR3 reads in full as CASSPGEGSGELFF. The chain has TRBV5-1 and TRBJ2-2; D tentatively reads TRBD1 or TRBD2 (5 bases each). The CDR3 end is not reached by the read, which stops 3 residues before it; the germline J gene fills it in. Germline CDR1 and CDR2: SGHRS and YFSETQ. This CDR3 contains 14 residues. Trimming pared 4 bases from V and 8 bases from J, leaving 15 bases between.

In regard to this clone: The read ends 3 residues early relative to the CDR3; the germline J gene fills the gap. The V and J genes are TRBV14 and TRBJ2-1; 12 nucleotides line up with TRBD2. The V and J ends lost 5 bases and 6 bases, in that order; junction bases with no gene match: 5. CDR3 length: 15 residues. Germline V gives CDR1 SGHDN, CDR2 FVKESK. CDR3 DNA, as far as it was read: TGTGCCAGCAGCAAGACTAGCGGGAGACCCAATGAG. This gives the protein CASSKTSGRPNE. The full CDR3 protein reads CASSKTSGRPNEQFF. Full variable domain (rest looked up from reference TRBV14 and TRBJ2-1): EAGVTQFPSHSVIEKGQTVTLRCDPISGHDNLYWYRRVMGKEIKFLLHFVKESKQDESGMPNNRFLAERTGGTYSTLKVQPAELEDSGVYFCASSKTSGRPNEQFFGPGTRLTVL.

As regards this clone: The read terminates 3 residues ahead of where the CDR3 ends, so the germline J gene completes it. The rearrangement joins TRBV5-1 to TRBJ1-4; 7 bases match TRBD1. V was clipped by 5 bases and J by 7 bases; unmatched bases: 8. This CDR3 contains 14 residues. From germline, CDR1 is SGHRS and CDR2 YFSETQ. CDR3 DNA, as far as it was read: TGCGCCAGCAGGGAACAGGGGAGAAGTGAAAAA. Encoded protein: CASREQGRSEK. The full CDR3 reads CASREQGRSEKLFF.

About this clone itself: Sequencing ends 3 residues short of the CDR3 end; the germline J gene provides the rest. The chain has TRBV5-1 and TRBJ1-1; a possible D gene is TRBD1 (6 bases). CDR1 and CDR2 (germline): SGHRS, YFSETQ. CDR3 length: 12 residues. The sequenced CDR3 bases are TGCGCCAGCAGCCCTTTAGGGGGTAAA. Protein product: CASSPLGGK. The whole CDR3 sequence is CASSPLGGKAFF.

On this clone: The read ends 3 residues before the CDR3 terminus; that terminus is restored from the germline J gene. The chain employs TRBV20-1 and TRBJ2-3, with D possibly matching TRBD2 (6 bases). Germline V CDR1 and CDR2: DFQATT, SNEGSKA (reference sequence). Trimming took off 3 bases at V and 2 bases at J, with 15 bases between the two ends. The CDR3 contains 15 residues. The CDR3 here is CSARGLASITDTQYF. The sequenced part of the CDR3 DNA is TGCAGTGCTAGGGGGCTAGCGAGCATCACAGATACG.